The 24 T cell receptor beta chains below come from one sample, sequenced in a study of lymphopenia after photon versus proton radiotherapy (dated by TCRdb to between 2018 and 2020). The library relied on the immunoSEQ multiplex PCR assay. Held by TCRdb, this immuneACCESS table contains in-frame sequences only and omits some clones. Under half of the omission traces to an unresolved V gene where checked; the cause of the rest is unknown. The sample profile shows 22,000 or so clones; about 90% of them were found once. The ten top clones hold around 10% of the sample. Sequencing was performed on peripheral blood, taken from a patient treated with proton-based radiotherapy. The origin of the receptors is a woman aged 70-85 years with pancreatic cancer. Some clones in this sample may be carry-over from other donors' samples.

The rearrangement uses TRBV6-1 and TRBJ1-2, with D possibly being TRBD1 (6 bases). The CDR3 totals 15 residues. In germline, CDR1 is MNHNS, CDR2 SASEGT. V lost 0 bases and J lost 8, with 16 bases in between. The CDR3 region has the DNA TGTGCCAGCAGTGAAGCGCAGGGACAAAGGAAAGGCTACACCTTC. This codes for CASSEAQGQRKGYTF.

CDR3 coding DNA: TGCGCCAGCAGCCAAGCCGGGACCCCGATCTACGAGCAGTACTTC. Protein: CASSQAGTPIYEQYF. The chain employs TRBV4-3 and TRBJ2-7, with D possibly being TRBD1 or TRBD2 (5 bases each). Germline V gives CDR1 LGHNA, CDR2 YSLEER. The ends were cut back, 1 base at V and 3 bases at J, with 13 bases in the middle. This CDR3 is built from 15 residues.

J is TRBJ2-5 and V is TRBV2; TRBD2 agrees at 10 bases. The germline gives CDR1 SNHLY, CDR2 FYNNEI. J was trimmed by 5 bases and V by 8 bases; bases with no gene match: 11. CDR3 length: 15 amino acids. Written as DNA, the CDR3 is TGTGCCAGCGGGGGGACTAGCGCGAGAGGGGAGACCCAGTACTTC. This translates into CASGGTSARGETQYF.

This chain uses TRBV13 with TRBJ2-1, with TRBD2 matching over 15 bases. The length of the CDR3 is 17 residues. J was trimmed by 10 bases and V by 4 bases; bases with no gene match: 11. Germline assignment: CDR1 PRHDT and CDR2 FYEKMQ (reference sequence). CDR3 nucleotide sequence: TGTGCCAGCAGCTCCCAAGGACTAGCGGGAGGGCCGGGCGAGCAGTTCTTC. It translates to CASSSQGLAGGPGEQFF. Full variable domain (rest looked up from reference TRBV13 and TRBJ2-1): AAGVIQSPRHLIKEKRETATLKCYPIPRHDTVYWYQQGPGQDPQFLISFYEKMQSDKGSIPDRFSAQQFSDYHSELNMSSLELGDSALYFCASSSQGLAGGPGEQFFGPGTRLTVL.

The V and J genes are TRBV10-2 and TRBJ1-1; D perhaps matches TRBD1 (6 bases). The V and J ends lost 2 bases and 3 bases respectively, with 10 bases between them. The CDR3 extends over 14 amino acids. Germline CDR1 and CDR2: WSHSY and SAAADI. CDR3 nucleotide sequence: TGCGCCAGCAGTGAGCCGGGGGCGGACACTGAAGCTTTCTTT. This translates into CASSEPGADTEAFF.

The CDR3 protein is CASSKMDRGETQYF. In nucleotides, the CDR3 is TGTGCCAGCAGCAAGATGGACAGGGGCGAGACCCAGTACTTC. J is TRBJ2-5 and V is TRBV7-2; the match to TRBD1 covers 9 bases. After removal of 5 bases from V and 5 bases from J, the junction contained 6 bases not matched to a gene. From germline, CDR1 is SGHTA and CDR2 FQGNSA. CDR3 length: 14 residues.

The CDR3 loop reads CASSSTYNEQFF. The CDR3 DNA sequence: TGTGCCAGCAGTTCAACGTACAATGAGCAGTTCTTC. The chain uses TRBV6-5 and TRBJ2-1; D call uncertain. The CDR3 has 12 residues. The germline V gene has CDR1 MNHEY and CDR2 SVGAGI. The germline V and J ends were trimmed by 4 bases and 4 bases, with 5 bases remaining between them.

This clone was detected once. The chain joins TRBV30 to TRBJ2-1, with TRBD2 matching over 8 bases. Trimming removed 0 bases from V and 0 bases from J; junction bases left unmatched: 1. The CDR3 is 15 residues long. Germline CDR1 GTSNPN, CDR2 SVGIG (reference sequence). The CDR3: CAWSVSGSSYNEQFF. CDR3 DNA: TGTGCCTGGAGTGTAAGCGGGAGCTCCTACAATGAGCAGTTCTTC.

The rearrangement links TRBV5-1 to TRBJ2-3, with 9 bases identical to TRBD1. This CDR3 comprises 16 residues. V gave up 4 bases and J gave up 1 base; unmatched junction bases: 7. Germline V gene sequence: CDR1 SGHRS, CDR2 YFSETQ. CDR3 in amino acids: CASSRTRTGGTDTQYF. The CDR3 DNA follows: TGCGCCAGCAGCAGGACCCGGACAGGGGGCACAGATACGCAGTATTTT.

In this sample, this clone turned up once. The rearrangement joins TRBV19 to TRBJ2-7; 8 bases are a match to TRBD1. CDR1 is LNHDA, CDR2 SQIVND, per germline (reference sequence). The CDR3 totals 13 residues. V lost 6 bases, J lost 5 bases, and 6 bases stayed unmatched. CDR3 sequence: CASRGPGGHEQYF. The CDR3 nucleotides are TGTGCCAGTAGAGGGCCAGGGGGCCACGAGCAGTACTTC.

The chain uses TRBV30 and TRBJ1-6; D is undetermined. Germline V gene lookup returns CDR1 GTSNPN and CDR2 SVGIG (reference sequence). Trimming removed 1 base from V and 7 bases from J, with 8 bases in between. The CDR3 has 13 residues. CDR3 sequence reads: CAWSALENSPLHF. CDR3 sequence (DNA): TGTGCCTGGAGTGCACTCGAGAATTCACCCCTCCACTTT.

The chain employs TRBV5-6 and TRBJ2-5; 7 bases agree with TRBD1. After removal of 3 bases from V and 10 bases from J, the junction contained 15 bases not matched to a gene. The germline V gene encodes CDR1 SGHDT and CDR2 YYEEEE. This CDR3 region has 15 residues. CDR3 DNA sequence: TGTGCCAGCAGCTCGACCGGGACAGCATTCGGTATCCAGTACTTC. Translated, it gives CASSSTGTAFGIQYF.

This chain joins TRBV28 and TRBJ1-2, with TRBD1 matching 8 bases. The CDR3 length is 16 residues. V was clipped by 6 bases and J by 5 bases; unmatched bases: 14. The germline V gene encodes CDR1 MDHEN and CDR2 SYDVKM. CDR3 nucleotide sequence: TGTGCCAGCAGACAAAGAGGACAGGGCGCCCGATATGGCTACACCTTC. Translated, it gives CASRQRGQGARYGYTF.

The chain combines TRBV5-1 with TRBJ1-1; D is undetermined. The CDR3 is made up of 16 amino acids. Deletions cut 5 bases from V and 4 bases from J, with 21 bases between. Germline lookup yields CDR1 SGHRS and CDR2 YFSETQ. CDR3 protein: CASRPTVGDPGTEAFF. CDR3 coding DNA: TGCGCCAGCAGACCCACAGTTGGGGATCCGGGCACTGAAGCTTTCTTT.

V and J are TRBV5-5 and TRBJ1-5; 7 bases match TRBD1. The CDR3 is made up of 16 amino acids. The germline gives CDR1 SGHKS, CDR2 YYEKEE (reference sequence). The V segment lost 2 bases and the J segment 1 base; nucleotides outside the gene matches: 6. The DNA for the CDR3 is TGTGCCAGCAGCTTCATTCAAGGGGGCAGCAATCAGCCCCAGCATTTT. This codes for CASSFIQGGSNQPQHF.

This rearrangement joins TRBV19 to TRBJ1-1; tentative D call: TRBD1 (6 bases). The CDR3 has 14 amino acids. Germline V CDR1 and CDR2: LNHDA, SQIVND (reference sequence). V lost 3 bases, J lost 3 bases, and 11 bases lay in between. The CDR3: CASSIRGRHTEAFF. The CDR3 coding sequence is TGTGCCAGTAGTATCAGGGGTAGGCACACTGAAGCTTTCTTT.

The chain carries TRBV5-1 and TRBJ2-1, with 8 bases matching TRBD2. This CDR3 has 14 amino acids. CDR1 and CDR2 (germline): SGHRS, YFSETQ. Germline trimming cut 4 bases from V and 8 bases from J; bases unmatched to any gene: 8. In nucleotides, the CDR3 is TGCGCCAGCAGCAGGACGGGAGGGCTTGATGAGCAGTTCTTC. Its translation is CASSRTGGLDEQFF.

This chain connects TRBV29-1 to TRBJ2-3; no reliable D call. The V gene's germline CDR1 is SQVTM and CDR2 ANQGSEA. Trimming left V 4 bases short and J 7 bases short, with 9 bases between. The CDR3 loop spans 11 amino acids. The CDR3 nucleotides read TGCAGCGTTGTCGGGCAAAATACGCAGTATTTT. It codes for CSVVGQNTQYF.

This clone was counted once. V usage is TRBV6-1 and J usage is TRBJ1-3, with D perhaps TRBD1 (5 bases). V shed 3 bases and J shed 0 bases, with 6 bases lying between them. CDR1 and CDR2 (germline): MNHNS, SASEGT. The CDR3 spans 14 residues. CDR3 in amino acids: CASSDRVSGNTIYF. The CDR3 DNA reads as TGTGCCAGCAGTGACAGGGTCTCTGGAAACACCATATATTTT.

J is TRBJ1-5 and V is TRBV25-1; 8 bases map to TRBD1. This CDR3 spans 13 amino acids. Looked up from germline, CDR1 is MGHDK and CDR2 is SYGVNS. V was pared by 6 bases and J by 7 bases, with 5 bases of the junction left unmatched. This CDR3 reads CASSAGGEQPQHF. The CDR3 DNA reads TGTGCCAGCAGCGCAGGGGGCGAACAGCCCCAGCATTTT.

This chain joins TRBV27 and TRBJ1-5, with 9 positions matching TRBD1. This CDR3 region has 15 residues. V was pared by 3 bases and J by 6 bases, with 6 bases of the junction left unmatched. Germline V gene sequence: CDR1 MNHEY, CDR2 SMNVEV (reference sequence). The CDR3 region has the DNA TGTGCCAGCAGTTTTAAAGGACAGGGGAGTCAGCCCCAGCATTTT. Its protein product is CASSFKGQGSQPQHF.

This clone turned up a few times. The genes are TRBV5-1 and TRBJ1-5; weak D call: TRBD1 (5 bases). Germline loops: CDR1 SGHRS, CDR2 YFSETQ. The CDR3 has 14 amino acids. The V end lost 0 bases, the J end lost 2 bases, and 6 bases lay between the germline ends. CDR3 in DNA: TGCGCCAGCAGCTTGGAAGGGGGCAATCAGCCCCAGCATTTT. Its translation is CASSLEGGNQPQHF. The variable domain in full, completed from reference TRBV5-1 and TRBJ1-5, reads KAGVTQTPRYLIKTRGQQVTLSCSPISGHRSVSWYQQTPGQGLQFLFEYFSETQRNKGNFPGRFSGRQFSNSRSEMNVSTLELGDSALYLCASSLEGGNQPQHFGDGTRLSIL.

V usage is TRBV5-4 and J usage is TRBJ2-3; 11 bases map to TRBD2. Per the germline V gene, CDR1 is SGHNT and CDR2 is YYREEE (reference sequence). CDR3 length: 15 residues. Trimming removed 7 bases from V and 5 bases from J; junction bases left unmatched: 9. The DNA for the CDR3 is TGTGCCAGCCTAACTAGCGGGAGTGGGGGAGATACGCAGTATTTT. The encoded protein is CASLTSGSGGDTQYF.

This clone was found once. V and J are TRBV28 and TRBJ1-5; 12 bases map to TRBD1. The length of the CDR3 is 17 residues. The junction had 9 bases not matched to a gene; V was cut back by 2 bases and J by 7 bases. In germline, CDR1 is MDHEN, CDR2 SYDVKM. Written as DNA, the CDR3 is TGTGCCAGCAGTTTACGGGAGGGACAGGGGGCTCGACAGCCCCAGCATTTT. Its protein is CASSLREGQGARQPQHF.